Shown below are 9 T cell receptor beta chains from a single sample sequenced in a study of vaccination and CD4 T cells after COVID-19. Sequencing of cultured CD4+ T cell DNA used the Oncomine TCR Beta short-read assay. TCRdb called the PCR reads again in MiXCR, with one record for every CDR3 protein. The table shows 20,000 to 25,000 distinct CDR3 sequences, with under 55% occurring only once. Treatment here: approximately 10-day PBMC culture with coronavirus spike peptide pools or control peptides (ViraFEST assay). The antigens these receptors bind are not known. Sequenced: CD4+ T cells from blood, cultured in vitro. All receptors derive from a human donor who had recovered from COVID-19.

The gene calls are TRBV4-1 and TRBJ2-1, with D possibly being TRBD1 (5 bases). CDR3 size: 13 residues. The V end was cut by 2 bases, the J end by 8 bases, with 10 bases between. Germline loops: CDR1 MGHRA, CDR2 YSYEKL. The CDR3 reads CASSQSPRDEQFF. In DNA, the CDR3 is TGCGCCAGCAGCCAATCTCCCAGGGATGAGCAGTTCTTC.

This chain connects TRBV20-1 to TRBJ1-6; D is possibly TRBD1 (5 bases). The CDR3 extends over 15 amino acids. Germline assignment: CDR1 DFQATT and CDR2 SNEGSKA (reference sequence). V lost 0 bases and J lost 7, with 13 bases in between. CDR3 protein: CSARDQGRANSPLHF. CDR3 in DNA: TGCAGTGCTAGAGATCAGGGCAGAGCCAATTCACCCCTCCACTTT.

This chain connects TRBV28 to TRBJ2-7, with D unclear. V lost 5 bases to trimming and J lost 6 bases, with 11 bases between them. This CDR3 spans 12 amino acids. Germline-derived CDR1 and CDR2 are MDHEN and SYDVKM. The CDR3 DNA follows: TGTGCCAGCAGTGGTCTTATGTCCGAGCAGTACTTC. Residues: CASSGLMSEQYF.

This clonotype was found a few times. The chain is built from TRBV6-2 or TRBV6-3 and TRBJ1-6; TRBD1 agrees at 9 bases. The CDR3 is 14 residues long. V was clipped by 8 bases and J by 7 bases; unmatched bases: 6. CDR1 is MNHEY and CDR2 is SVGEGT in the germline V gene. Written as DNA, the CDR3 is TGTGCCAGCTTTTCGGACAGGGGCAATTCACCCCTCCACTTT. It translates to CASFSDRGNSPLHF.

V usage is TRBV6-5 and J usage is TRBJ1-1; D may be TRBD1 (5 bases). V was trimmed by 2 bases and J by 5 bases, leaving 12 bases between them. The CDR3 spans 14 residues. Germline V lookup: CDR1 MNHEY, CDR2 SVGAGI. As DNA, the CDR3 is TGTGCCAGCAGTTACGGCAGGGCTGGAACTGAAGCTTTCTTT. Protein product: CASSYGRAGTEAFF.

The chain employs TRBV20-1 and TRBJ2-1, with D possibly TRBD2 on 6 matching bases. CDR1 DFQATT and CDR2 SNEGSKA come from the germline V gene (reference sequence). CDR3 length equals 11 residues. CDR3 loop: CSGRTYNEQFF. CDR3 in DNA: TGCAGCGGGAGAACTTACAATGAGCAGTTCTTC.

This clonotype was found a few times. J is TRBJ1-5 and V is TRBV7-6; 7 bases agree with TRBD1. This CDR3 comprises 14 residues. Trimming removed 2 bases from V and 9 bases from J; junction bases left unmatched: 7. Per germline, CDR1 SGHVS and CDR2 FNYEAQ. CDR3 sequence (DNA): TGTGCCAGCAGCTTAAACAAACAGGGGACGCCCCAGCATTTT. Translating it yields CASSLNKQGTPQHF.

Of note for this clonotype: Without the conserved terminal phenylalanine or tryptophan, this CDR3 likely stems from a read error. The chain carries TRBV6-1 and TRBJ1-2, with D perhaps matching TRBD1 (5 bases). V lost 4 bases, J lost 5 bases, and 20 bases lay in between. This CDR3 comprises 16 residues. Germline assignment: CDR1 MNHNS and CDR2 SASEGT. For the CDR3, the DNA is TGTGCCAGCAGTGGGTATGCAGGCGGGACCCTTTATGGCTACACCCTC. Its translation: CASSGYAGGTLYGYTL.

The rearrangement links TRBV10-3 to TRBJ2-2, with TRBD2 matching over 8 bases. The trim removed 4 bases at V and 5 bases at J, leaving 3 bases unmatched. This CDR3 contains 14 residues. Per the germline V gene, CDR1 is ENHRY and CDR2 is SYGVKD. This chain's CDR3 is CAISGGGRTGELFF. CDR3 in DNA: TGTGCCATCAGTGGCGGCGGGAGGACCGGGGAGCTGTTTTTT.